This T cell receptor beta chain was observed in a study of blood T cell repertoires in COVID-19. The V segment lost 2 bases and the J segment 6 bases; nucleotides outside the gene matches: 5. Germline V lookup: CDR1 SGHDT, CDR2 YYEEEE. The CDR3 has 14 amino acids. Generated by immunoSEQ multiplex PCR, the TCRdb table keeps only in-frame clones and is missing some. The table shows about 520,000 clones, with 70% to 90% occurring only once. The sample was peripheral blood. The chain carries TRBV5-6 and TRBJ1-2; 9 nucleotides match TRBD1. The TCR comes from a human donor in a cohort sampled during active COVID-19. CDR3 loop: CASSFMRTGDGYTF. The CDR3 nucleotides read TGTGCCAGCAGCTTCATGCGGACAGGGGATGGCTACACCTTC.